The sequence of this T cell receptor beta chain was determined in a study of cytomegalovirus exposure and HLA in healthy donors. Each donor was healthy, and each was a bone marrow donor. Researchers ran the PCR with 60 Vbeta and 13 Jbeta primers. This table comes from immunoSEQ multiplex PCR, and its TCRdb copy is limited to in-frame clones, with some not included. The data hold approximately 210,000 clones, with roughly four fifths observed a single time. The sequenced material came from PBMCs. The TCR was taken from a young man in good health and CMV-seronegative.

This CDR3 is CAWSIGEWQPQHF. As DNA, the CDR3 is TGTGCCTGGAGTATTGGGGAGTGGCAGCCCCAGCATTTT. The chain uses TRBV30 and TRBJ1-5; D gene uncertain. With 2 bases removed from V and 7 bases from J, the gap between germline ends came to 12 bases. CDR3 length: 13 amino acids. Germline V gives CDR1 GTSNPN, CDR2 SVGIG (reference sequence).